This TCR beta chain was sequenced in a study of shared clonotypes between healthy human individuals. In germline, CDR1 is SGDLS, CDR2 YYNGEE. Trimming left V 0 bases short and J 9 bases short, with 10 bases between. The CDR3 totals 12 residues. Only in-frame clones appear in the TCRdb table, and some are missing; sequencing was by immunoSEQ multiplex PCR. The repertoire holds approximately 2.4 million clones, with almost 96% as singletons. Donors were healthy HIV-negative adults without recent acute infections or vaccinations. The chain employs TRBV9 and TRBJ2-7; D is ambiguous. The TCR originated in a young man in good health. The material sequenced was naive CD4+ T cells sorted from blood. The subset: CD45RA+ positively selected. CDR3 residues: CASSVDGVVQYF. CDR3 DNA sequence: TGTGCCAGCAGCGTAGATGGGGTCGTGCAGTACTTC.